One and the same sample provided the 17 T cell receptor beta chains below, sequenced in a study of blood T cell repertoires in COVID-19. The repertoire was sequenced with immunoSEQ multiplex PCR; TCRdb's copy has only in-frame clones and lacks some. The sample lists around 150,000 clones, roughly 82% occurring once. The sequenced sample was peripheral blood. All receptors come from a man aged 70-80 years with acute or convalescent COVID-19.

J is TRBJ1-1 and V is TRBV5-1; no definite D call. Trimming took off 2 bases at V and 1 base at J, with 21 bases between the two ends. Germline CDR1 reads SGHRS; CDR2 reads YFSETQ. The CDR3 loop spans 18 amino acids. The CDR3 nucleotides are TGCGCCAGCAGCTTCCTACAGAACCAGACAAGACCGAACACTGAAGCTTTCTTT. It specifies CASSFLQNQTRPNTEAFF. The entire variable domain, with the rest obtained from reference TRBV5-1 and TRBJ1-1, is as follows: KAGVTQTPRYLIKTRGQQVTLSCSPISGHRSVSWYQQTPGQGLQFLFEYFSETQRNKGNFPGRFSGRQFSNSRSEMNVSTLELGDSALYLCASSFLQNQTRPNTEAFFGQGTRLTVV.

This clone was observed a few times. CDR3 nucleotides: TGTGCCAGCAGCCCCAGGGGAGTGAACACTGAAGCTTTCTTT. This sequence encodes CASSPRGVNTEAFF. This chain links TRBV11-1 with TRBJ1-1, with a tentative D call TRBD1 (6 bases). This CDR3 contains 14 residues. Germline V CDR1 and CDR2: SGHAT, FQDESV (reference sequence). Trimming cost V 5 bases and J 0 bases, with 10 bases left between them.

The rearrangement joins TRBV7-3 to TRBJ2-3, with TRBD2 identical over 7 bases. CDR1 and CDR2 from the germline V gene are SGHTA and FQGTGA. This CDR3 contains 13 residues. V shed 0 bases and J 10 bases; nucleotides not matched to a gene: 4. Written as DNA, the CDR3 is TGTGCCAGCAGCTTAACGTCGGCGGGAGCGCAGTATTTT. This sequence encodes CASSLTSAGAQYF.

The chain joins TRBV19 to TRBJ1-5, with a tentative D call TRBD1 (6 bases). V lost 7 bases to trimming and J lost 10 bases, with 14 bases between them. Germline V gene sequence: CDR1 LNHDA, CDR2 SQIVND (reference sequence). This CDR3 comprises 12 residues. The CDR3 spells CASTERGNPQHF. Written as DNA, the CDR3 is TGTGCCAGTACCGAGAGGGGGAATCCCCAGCATTTT.

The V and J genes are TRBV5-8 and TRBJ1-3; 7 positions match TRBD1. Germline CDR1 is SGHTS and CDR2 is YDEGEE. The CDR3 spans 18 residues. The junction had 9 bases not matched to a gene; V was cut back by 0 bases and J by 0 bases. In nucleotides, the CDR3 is TGTGCCAGCAGCTTGGACGGGACAGCAGTCTCCTCTGGAAACACCATATATTTT. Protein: CASSLDGTAVSSGNTIYF. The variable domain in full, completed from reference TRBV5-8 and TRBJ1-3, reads EAGVTQSPTHLIKTRGQQATLRCSPISGHTSVYWYQQALGLGLQFLLWYDEGEERNRGNFPPRFSGRQFPNYSSELNVNALELEDSALYLCASSLDGTAVSSGNTIYFGEGSWLTVV.

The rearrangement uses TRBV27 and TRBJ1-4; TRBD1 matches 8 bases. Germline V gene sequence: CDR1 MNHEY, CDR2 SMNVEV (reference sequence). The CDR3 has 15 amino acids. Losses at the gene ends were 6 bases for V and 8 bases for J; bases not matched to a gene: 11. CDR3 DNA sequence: TGTGCCAGCAGGCCAGGGGGCCCGGTAGGGGAAAAACTGTTTTTT. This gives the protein CASRPGGPVGEKLFF.

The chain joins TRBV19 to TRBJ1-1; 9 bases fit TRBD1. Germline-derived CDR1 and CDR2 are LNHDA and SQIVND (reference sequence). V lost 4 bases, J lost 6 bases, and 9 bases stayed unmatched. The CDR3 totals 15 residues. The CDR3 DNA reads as TGTGCCAGTAGTAGAGGGACAGGGACATCTCCTGAAGCTTTCTTT. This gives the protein CASSRGTGTSPEAFF. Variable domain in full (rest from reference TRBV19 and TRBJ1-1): DGGITQSPKYLFRKEGQNVTLSCEQNLNHDAMYWYRQDPGQGLRLIYYSQIVNDFQKGDIAEGYSVSREKKESFPLTVTSAQKNPTAFYLCASSRGTGTSPEAFFGQGTRLTVV.

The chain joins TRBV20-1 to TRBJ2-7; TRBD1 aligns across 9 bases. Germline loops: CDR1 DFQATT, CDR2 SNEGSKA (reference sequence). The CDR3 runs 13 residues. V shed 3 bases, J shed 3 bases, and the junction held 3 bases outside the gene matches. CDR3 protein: CSASTGGRYEQYF. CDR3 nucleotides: TGCAGTGCTAGTACAGGGGGCCGCTACGAGCAGTACTTC.

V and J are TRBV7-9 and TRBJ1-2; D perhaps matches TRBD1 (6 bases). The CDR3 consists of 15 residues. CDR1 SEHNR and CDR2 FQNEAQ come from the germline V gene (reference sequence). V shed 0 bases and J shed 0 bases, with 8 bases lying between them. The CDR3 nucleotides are TGTGCCAGCAGCTTAGCGGACAGACCTAACTATGGCTACACCTTC. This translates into CASSLADRPNYGYTF.

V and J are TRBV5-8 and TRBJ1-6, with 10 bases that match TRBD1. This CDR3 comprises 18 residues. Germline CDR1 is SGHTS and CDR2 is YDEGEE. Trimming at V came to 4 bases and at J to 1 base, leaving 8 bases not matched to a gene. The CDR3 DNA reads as TGTGCCAGCAGCCCGGGGCCGGGACAGGGGTCCTATAATTCACCCCTCCACTTT. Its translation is CASSPGPGQGSYNSPLHF.

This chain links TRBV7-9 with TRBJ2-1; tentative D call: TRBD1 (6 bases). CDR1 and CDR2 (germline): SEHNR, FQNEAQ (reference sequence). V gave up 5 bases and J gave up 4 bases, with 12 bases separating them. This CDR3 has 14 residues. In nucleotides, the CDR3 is TGTGCCAGCAGCCCCCGGGACACATACAATGAGCAGTTCTTC. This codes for CASSPRDTYNEQFF.

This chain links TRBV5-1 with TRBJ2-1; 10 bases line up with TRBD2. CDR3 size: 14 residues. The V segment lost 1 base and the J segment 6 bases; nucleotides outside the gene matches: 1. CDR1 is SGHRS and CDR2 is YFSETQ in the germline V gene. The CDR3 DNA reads TGCGCCAGCAGCTTGACTAGCGGGATCAATGAGCAGTTCTTC. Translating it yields CASSLTSGINEQFF.

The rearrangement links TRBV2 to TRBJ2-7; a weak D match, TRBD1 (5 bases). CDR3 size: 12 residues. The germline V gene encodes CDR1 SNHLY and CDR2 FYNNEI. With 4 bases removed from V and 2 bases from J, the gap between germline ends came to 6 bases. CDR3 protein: CASSGGPYEQYF. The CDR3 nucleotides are TGTGCCAGCAGTGGGGGCCCCTACGAGCAGTACTTC.

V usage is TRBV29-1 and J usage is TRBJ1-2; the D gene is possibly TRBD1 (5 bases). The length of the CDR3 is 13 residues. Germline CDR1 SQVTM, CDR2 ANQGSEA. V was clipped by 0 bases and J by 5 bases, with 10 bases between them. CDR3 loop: CSVEDWGGYGYTF. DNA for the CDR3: TGCAGCGTTGAAGATTGGGGGGGGTATGGCTACACCTTC.

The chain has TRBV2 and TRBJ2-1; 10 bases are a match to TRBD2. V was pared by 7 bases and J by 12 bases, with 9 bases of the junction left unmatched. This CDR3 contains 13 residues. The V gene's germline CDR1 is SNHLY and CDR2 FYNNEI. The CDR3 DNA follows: TGTGCCAGCATAGCGGGAGGCCACGATGGGCAGTTCTTC. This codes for CASIAGGHDGQFF.

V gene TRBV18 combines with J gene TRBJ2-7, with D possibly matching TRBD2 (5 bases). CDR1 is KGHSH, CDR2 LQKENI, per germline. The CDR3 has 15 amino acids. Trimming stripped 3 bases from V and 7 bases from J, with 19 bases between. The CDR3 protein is CASSPPATGRGEQYF. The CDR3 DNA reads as TGTGCCAGCTCACCGCCGGCAACGGGCCGGGGAGAGCAGTACTTC.

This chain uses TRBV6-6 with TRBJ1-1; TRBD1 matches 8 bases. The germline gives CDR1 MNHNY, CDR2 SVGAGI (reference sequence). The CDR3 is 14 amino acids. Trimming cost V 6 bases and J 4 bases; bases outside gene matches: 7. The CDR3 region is CASRRGTGSTEAFF. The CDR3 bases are TGTGCCAGCAGACGCGGGACAGGAAGCACTGAAGCTTTCTTT.